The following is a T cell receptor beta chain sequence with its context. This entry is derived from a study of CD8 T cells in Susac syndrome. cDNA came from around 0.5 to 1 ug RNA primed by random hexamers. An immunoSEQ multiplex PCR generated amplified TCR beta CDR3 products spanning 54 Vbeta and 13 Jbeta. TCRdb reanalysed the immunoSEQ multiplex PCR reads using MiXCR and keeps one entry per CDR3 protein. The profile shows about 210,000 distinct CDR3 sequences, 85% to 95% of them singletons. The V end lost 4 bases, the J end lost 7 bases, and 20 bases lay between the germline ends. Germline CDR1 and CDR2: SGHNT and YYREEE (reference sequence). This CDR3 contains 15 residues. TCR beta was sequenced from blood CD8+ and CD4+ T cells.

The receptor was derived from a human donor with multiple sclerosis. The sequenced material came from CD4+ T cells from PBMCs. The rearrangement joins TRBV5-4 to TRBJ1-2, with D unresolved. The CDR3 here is CASSPPEKSSGGYTF. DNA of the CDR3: TGTGCCAGCAGCCCACCCGAGAAAAGTTCGGGTGGCTACACCTTC.